The next 20 T cell receptor beta chains were all read from a single sample in a study of blood T cells in healthy people across ages. Together with a sample-barcoded 5' primer, a J-beta primer mix was included in a second PCR lasting about 7 to 11 cycles. TCRdb passed the 5' RACE reads through MiXCR, listing each CDR3 protein once. The repertoire holds more than 900,000 distinct CDR3 sequences, with about 28% as singletons. The data also belong to a second study, concerning T cells of mothers and their children.

Sample: blood. The receptors derive from a woman aged 40 to 50 in good health.

This clonotype was counted at least ten times. This CDR3 reads CASSEEWGSSYNEQFF. Written as DNA, the CDR3 is TGTGCCAGCAGTGAAGAATGGGGAAGCTCCTACAATGAGCAGTTCTTC. This chain connects TRBV6-1 to TRBJ2-1; unclear D gene. CDR3 size: 16 residues. The V end lost 1 base, the J end lost 0 bases, and 10 bases lay between the germline ends. Germline lookup yields CDR1 MNHNS and CDR2 SASEGT.

This chain joins TRBV10-3 and TRBJ1-6, with 8 bases matching TRBD1. The V gene's germline CDR1 is ENHRY and CDR2 SYGVKD. This CDR3 has 12 amino acids. Trimming cost V 7 bases and J 9 bases; bases outside gene matches: 2. CDR3 nucleotide sequence: TGTGCCATCAAGGACAGGGCTTCACCCCTCCACTTT. Amino acid sequence: CAIKDRASPLHF.

The table lists this clonotype with a few counts. The V and J genes are TRBV9 and TRBJ1-1, with D unclear. Trimming cost V 4 bases and J 0 bases, with 10 bases left between them. This CDR3 region has 14 residues. CDR1 is SGDLS, CDR2 YYNGEE, per germline. The CDR3 region has the DNA TGTGCCAGCAGCCCACAGCCCATGAACACTGAAGCTTTCTTT. Residues: CASSPQPMNTEAFF.

This clonotype occurred many times. V is TRBV4-2 and J is TRBJ2-4; maybe TRBD2 (6 bases). The germline V and J ends were trimmed by 0 bases and 0 bases, with 6 bases remaining between them. The CDR3 consists of 15 residues. Germline lookup yields CDR1 LGHNA and CDR2 YNFKEQ. CDR3 DNA: TGTGCCAGCAGCCAAGACGGGGGAGCCAAAAACATTCAGTACTTC. Translation: CASSQDGGAKNIQYF.

V usage is TRBV12-3 or TRBV12-4 and J usage is TRBJ1-4; D gene unclear. The CDR3 is 15 amino acids. V gave up 6 bases and J gave up 2 bases, with 13 bases separating them. CDR3 nucleotide sequence: TGTGCCAGCAGCTCGGCCCGGGCCACTAATGAAAAACTGTTTTTT. Its translation: CASSSARATNEKLFF.

The V and J genes are TRBV5-1 and TRBJ2-7; D possibly corresponds to TRBD1 (7 bases). The length of the CDR3 is 15 residues. Germline assignment: CDR1 SGHRS and CDR2 YFSETQ. The ends were cut back, 5 bases at V and 5 bases at J, with 20 bases in the middle. For the CDR3, the DNA is TGCGCCAGCAGGTGGACCGGGACTGGGACAGACGAGCAGTACTTC. Translating it yields CASRWTGTGTDEQYF.

The V and J genes are TRBV5-1 and TRBJ2-3; D is unclear. Between the trimmed V and J ends, which lost 3 bases and 4 bases, there was a span of 9 bases. Germline CDR1 is SGHRS and CDR2 is YFSETQ. The CDR3 length is 13 residues. CDR3 loop: CASSSELPDTQYF. CDR3 coding DNA: TGCGCCAGCAGCTCGGAGTTACCAGATACGCAGTATTTT.

Ten or more counts support this clonotype. The chain is built from TRBV5-1 and TRBJ2-7; the D gene is possibly TRBD2 (5 bases). This CDR3 is built from 14 residues. From germline, CDR1 is SGHRS and CDR2 YFSETQ. Trimming removed 4 bases at V and 2 bases at J, with 13 bases between. The DNA of the CDR3 is TGCGCCAGCAGCCAACCGGACGGGACCTACGAGCAGTACTTC. It codes for CASSQPDGTYEQYF.

Points on this clonotype: Since a much larger clone is just one base distant, this may be a read error. The chain combines TRBV9 with TRBJ2-1; D is possibly TRBD1 or TRBD2 (5 bases each). The DNA end is a closer match to TRBJ2-7, so the J assignment may be wrong. Germline loops: CDR1 SGDLS, CDR2 YYNGEE. CDR3 length: 15 amino acids. CDR3 sequence (DNA): TGTGCCAGCAGCGTAGGGGGGAACCTATACAATGAGCAGTACTTC. Protein sequence: CASSVGGNLYNEQYF.

A few counts support this clonotype. V gene TRBV12-3 or TRBV12-4 combines with J gene TRBJ2-2; perhaps TRBD2 as D (6 bases). V gave up 2 bases and J gave up 4 bases, with 11 bases separating them. The CDR3 is made up of 15 amino acids. DNA of the CDR3: TGTGCCAGCAGTTTAAACGGGGGTATCACCGGGGAGCTGTTTTTT. This codes for CASSLNGGITGELFF.

Worth noting for this clonotype: A much bigger clone sits one base away, suggesting this may be a read error. The chain joins TRBV4-1 to TRBJ2-7, with 11 bases aligning to TRBD2. CDR3 length equals 14 residues. The germline CDR1 and CDR2 sequences are MGHRA and YSYEKL. Here the CDR3 DNA reads TGCGTCAGCAGTAGACTAGCGGGGACCTACGAGCAGTACTTC. Amino acids: CVSSRLAGTYEQYF.

This clonotype has more than one count but fewer than ten. The chain recombines TRBV7-8 with TRBJ2-7, with D possibly being TRBD1 (5 bases). Germline CDR1 reads SGHVS; CDR2 reads FQNEAQ. Trimming removed 1 base from V and 4 bases from J, with 17 bases in between. CDR3 length equals 16 residues. The CDR3 region is CASSLEDAGPPYEQYF. CDR3 sequence (DNA): TGTGCCAGCAGCTTAGAAGATGCAGGGCCACCTTACGAGCAGTACTTC.

A few counts support this clonotype. This rearrangement joins TRBV7-2 to TRBJ2-1; D is unresolved. The CDR3 totals 16 residues. Per the germline V gene, CDR1 is SGHTA and CDR2 is FQGNSA. V dropped 0 bases and J dropped 0 bases, with 9 bases sitting between them. CDR3 nucleotide sequence: TGTGCCAGCAGCTTAGCCCGGTTTAGCTCCTACAATGAGCAGTTCTTC. It codes for CASSLARFSSYNEQFF. Variable domain in full (rest from reference TRBV7-2 and TRBJ2-1): GAGVSQSPSNKVTEKGKDVELRCDPISGHTALYWYRQSLGQGLEFLIYFQGNSAPDKSGLPSDRFSAERTGGSVSTLTIQRTQQEDSAVYLCASSLARFSSYNEQFFGPGTRLTVL.

This clonotype has just a few counts. The J gene is TRBJ2-3, the V gene TRBV7-2, with TRBD2 identical over 7 bases. Unmatched junction bases numbered 12, after V lost 2 bases and J lost 4 bases. The CDR3 runs 17 residues. CDR1 is SGHTA and CDR2 is FQGNSA in the germline V gene. The CDR3 DNA reads as TGTGCCAGCAGCTTATTCGGCGGGGGTGTCTCGGCAGATACGCAGTATTTT. Its translation is CASSLFGGGVSADTQYF.

There are a few counts of this clonotype. The chain is built from TRBV6-2 or TRBV6-3 and TRBJ1-1, with D unresolved. The CDR3 is made up of 13 amino acids. V was shortened by 2 bases and J by 1 base, with 5 bases between the two germline ends. Germline V gene sequence: CDR1 MNHEY, CDR2 SVGEGT. In nucleotides, the CDR3 is TGTGCCAGCAGTTACGGCTGGAACACTGAAGCTTTCTTT. It specifies CASSYGWNTEAFF.

With respect to this clonotype: An end of the junction differs from the germline gene, which may be a read error. The chain recombines TRBV6-1 with TRBJ1-2; no clear D gene. Per the germline V gene, CDR1 is MNHNS and CDR2 is SASEGT. The length of the CDR3 is 13 residues. The CDR3 DNA is TGTGCCAACAGTGAATATATGTCCTATGGCTACACCTTC. Translated, it gives CANSEYMSYGYTF.

The V call is TRBV2, the J call TRBJ2-7; maybe TRBD1 (6 bases). Germline V gives CDR1 SNHLY, CDR2 FYNNEI. With 4 bases removed from V and 0 bases from J, the gap between germline ends came to 13 bases. This CDR3 contains 15 residues. The CDR3 loop is CASSADRRISYEQYF. CDR3 DNA sequence: TGTGCCAGCAGTGCCGACAGGCGCATCTCCTACGAGCAGTACTTC.

The chain links TRBV2 to TRBJ1-5; D perhaps matches TRBD1 (6 bases). The V and J ends lost 5 bases and 0 bases respectively, with 14 bases between them. The CDR3 spans 16 residues. Germline V gene data show CDR1 as SNHLY and CDR2 as FYNNEI. The CDR3: CASSSLTGNSNQPQHF. The CDR3 bases are TGTGCCAGCAGTTCTCTAACAGGGAATAGCAATCAGCCCCAGCATTTT.

The V call is TRBV4-1, the J call TRBJ2-5, with 9 nucleotides matching TRBD2. The CDR3 length is 17 residues. The V gene's germline CDR1 is MGHRA and CDR2 YSYEKL. The V gene end was trimmed by 0 bases and the J gene end by 1 base; junction bases not matched to a gene: 6. CDR3 protein: CASSQDQAGGTQETQYF. CDR3 nucleotides: TGCGCCAGCAGCCAAGATCAAGCGGGGGGAACCCAAGAGACCCAGTACTTC.

This clonotype was seen repeatedly, ten times or more. This chain joins TRBV15 and TRBJ2-7; D is perhaps TRBD2 (6 bases). The CDR3 has 13 amino acids. Trimming shortened V by 4 bases and J by 3 bases, and 10 bases separated the two germline ends. CDR1 is LNHNV and CDR2 is YYDKDF in the germline V gene (reference sequence). The CDR3 loop reads CATSKDYLYEQYF. The DNA of the CDR3 is TGTGCCACCAGCAAGGACTACCTCTACGAGCAGTACTTC.